A single sample is the source of the 30 T cell receptor beta chains below, sequenced in a study of cytomegalovirus exposure and HLA in healthy donors. With 60 Vbeta and 13 Jbeta primers, the PCR was carried out. TCRdb's copy holds only in-frame clones and misses some; the assay was immunoSEQ multiplex PCR. The table has 150,000 to 200,000 clones, less than 90% seen once. Sequenced sample: PBMCs. The receptors were sampled from a male donor in good health and CMV-seropositive.

The chain has TRBV2 and TRBJ2-7, with 10 bases fitting TRBD2. The CDR3 sequence is 16 residues long. Germline trimming cut 7 bases from V and 0 bases from J; bases unmatched to any gene: 9. From germline, CDR1 is SNHLY and CDR2 FYNNEI. The CDR3 DNA sequence: TGTGCCAGCATTTTAGCGGGAGGCATACACTCCTACGAGCAGTACTTC. Residues: CASILAGGIHSYEQYF.

The chain employs TRBV11-2 and TRBJ2-2, with TRBD1 matching 7 bases. This CDR3 has 16 residues. Germline V gene lookup returns CDR1 SGHAT and CDR2 FQNNGV. V was clipped by 5 bases and J by 1 base; unmatched bases: 7. CDR3 DNA: TGTGCCAGCAGCCCGCAGACAGGGATGAACACCGGGGAGCTGTTTTTT. Its translation: CASSPQTGMNTGELFF.

This sequence joins TRBV2 and TRBJ2-5, with TRBD2 matching 12 bases. Germline V gene lookup returns CDR1 SNHLY and CDR2 FYNNEI. The CDR3 runs to 16 residues. V lost 3 bases, J lost 5 bases, and 7 bases stayed unmatched. DNA of the CDR3: TGTGCCAGCAGTGAGTCACTAGCGGGAGGTGGGGAGACCCAGTACTTC. This encodes CASSESLAGGGETQYF.

The chain is built from TRBV7-8 and TRBJ1-5; D is perhaps TRBD1 (6 bases). Germline values: CDR1 SGHVS, CDR2 FQNEAQ. V lost 5 bases to trimming and J lost 5 bases, with 19 bases between them. This CDR3 contains 16 residues. The CDR3 DNA reads as TGTGCCAGCAGCGCAACTGGGGGGGCGGTGGATCAGCCCCAGCATTTT. It specifies CASSATGGAVDQPQHF.

The gene calls are TRBV2 and TRBJ2-7, with 11 positions matching TRBD1. Germline CDR1 reads SNHLY; CDR2 reads FYNNEI. This CDR3 spans 15 amino acids. The junction had 8 bases not matched to a gene; V was cut back by 7 bases and J by 3 bases. CDR3: CASISGQGAVYEQYF. DNA for the CDR3: TGTGCCAGCATATCCGGACAGGGGGCGGTCTACGAGCAGTACTTC.

The chain combines TRBV2 with TRBJ2-2; the match to TRBD2 covers 10 bases. V lost 0 bases to trimming and J lost 2 bases; unmatched junction nucleotides: 9. The CDR3 extends over 19 amino acids. Germline V lookup: CDR1 SNHLY, CDR2 FYNNEI. The CDR3 DNA reads TGTGCCAGCAGTGAAGCGGTGGTTAGCGGGAGGATCAACACCGGGGAGCTGTTTTTT. This translates into CASSEAVVSGRINTGELFF.

This clone occurred a few times. One end of the junction fails to match germline, which may point to a read error. V is TRBV7-9 and J is TRBJ2-1, with D perhaps TRBD2 (6 bases). Per germline, CDR1 SEHNR and CDR2 FQNEAQ (reference sequence). This CDR3 is built from 16 residues. This chain's CDR3 is CSSSLAPGLQYNEQFF. The DNA of the CDR3 is TGTTCCAGCAGCTTAGCGCCGGGACTCCAATACAATGAGCAGTTCTTC.

V and J are TRBV19 and TRBJ2-7, with D uncertain. Per germline, CDR1 LNHDA and CDR2 SQIVND (reference sequence). The CDR3 contains 13 residues. V was shortened by 5 bases and J by 1 base, with 9 bases between the two germline ends. Here the CDR3 reads CASSLVTSYEQYF. The CDR3 DNA reads TGTGCCAGTAGTCTGGTGACTTCCTACGAGCAGTACTTC.

In this sample, this clone turned up a few times. This chain joins TRBV28 and TRBJ1-2; 7 positions agree with TRBD1. Germline V gene sequence: CDR1 MDHEN, CDR2 SYDVKM. The J segment lost 4 bases and the V segment lost 3 bases, leaving 2 bases of the junction unmatched. The CDR3 runs to 13 residues. The CDR3 DNA sequence: TGTGCCAGCAGTTTTTACAGGGGCTATGGCTACACCTTC. Translation: CASSFYRGYGYTF.

V and J are TRBV27 and TRBJ2-2; 8 positions agree with TRBD2. The V gene end was trimmed by 2 bases and the J gene end by 8 bases; junction bases not matched to a gene: 10. This CDR3 is built from 16 residues. Germline V gene lookup returns CDR1 MNHEY and CDR2 SMNVEV (reference sequence). The DNA for the CDR3 is TGTGCCAGCAGTTTAACTAGCGGCCGTCCGGGAGGGGAGCTGTTTTTT. Its translation: CASSLTSGRPGGELFF.

The chain employs TRBV30 and TRBJ1-5, with 7 bases matching TRBD1. CDR1 GTSNPN and CDR2 SVGIG come from the germline V gene (reference sequence). There are 13 residues in the CDR3. The V gene end was trimmed by 5 bases and the J gene end by 0 bases; junction bases not matched to a gene: 1. As DNA, the CDR3 is TGTGCCTGGGGGGACAGTAGCAATCAGCCCCAGCATTTT. Amino acids: CAWGDSSNQPQHF.

This chain uses TRBV2 with TRBJ2-1, with D tentatively TRBD2 (6 bases). Germline CDR1 SNHLY, CDR2 FYNNEI. V was trimmed by 6 bases and J by 0 bases, leaving 15 bases between them. This CDR3 has 16 residues. The CDR3 nucleotides are TGTGCCAGCAGCGCTAGAGCGGGCCGCTCCTACAATGAGCAGTTCTTC. It is translated as CASSARAGRSYNEQFF.

In the case of this clone: Other DNA sequences of this sample code for an identical CDR3. The chain carries TRBV30 and TRBJ1-5, with TRBD1 identical over 9 bases. Germline lookup yields CDR1 GTSNPN and CDR2 SVGIG (reference sequence). J was trimmed by 7 bases and V by 5 bases; bases with no gene match: 3. This CDR3 has 12 residues. Written as DNA, the CDR3 is TGTGCCTGGTCGACAGGGGGACAGCCCCAGCATTTT. Translated, it gives CAWSTGGQPQHF.

J is TRBJ1-2 and V is TRBV28; D not resolved. CDR3 size: 12 residues. V lost 8 bases, J lost 5 bases, and 12 bases lay in between. The V gene's germline CDR1 is MDHEN and CDR2 SYDVKM. Here the CDR3 DNA reads TGTGCCAGCCACGGTGATTGGTATGGCTACACCTTC. Encoded protein: CASHGDWYGYTF.

The V call is TRBV5-6, the J call TRBJ2-3; 7 positions match TRBD1. The V gene's germline CDR1 is SGHDT and CDR2 YYEEEE. Trimming took 5 bases from V and 5 from J; bases not matched to a gene: 5. The CDR3 contains 13 residues. For the CDR3, the DNA is TGTGCCAGCAGATTTAGGGGGCTAGATACGCAGTATTTT. Translating gives CASRFRGLDTQYF.

The CDR3 nucleotides read TGTGCCAGTAGTAAAACGGCGGGGACTGAAGAGACCCAGTACTTC. It encodes CASSKTAGTEETQYF. V is TRBV19 and J is TRBJ2-5; possible D gene TRBD2, 6 bases. Trimming took 4 bases from V and 3 from J, leaving 15 bases between them. Germline V gene sequence: CDR1 LNHDA, CDR2 SQIVND (reference sequence). The CDR3 contains 15 residues.

The rearrangement uses TRBV19 and TRBJ2-3; 8 bases agree with TRBD2. The germline V gene encodes CDR1 LNHDA and CDR2 SQIVND (reference sequence). The CDR3 covers 15 residues. V gave up 2 bases and J gave up 2 bases; unmatched junction bases: 3. The CDR3 DNA sequence: TGTGCCAGTAGTATATCACTAGCGGTCACAGATACGCAGTATTTT. Its translation is CASSISLAVTDTQYF.

The chain uses TRBV5-6 and TRBJ1-4; 9 nucleotides align to TRBD1. The V segment lost 4 bases and the J segment 8 bases; nucleotides outside the gene matches: 12. The CDR3 is 16 amino acids. From germline, CDR1 is SGHDT and CDR2 YYEEEE. In DNA form, the CDR3 reads TGTGCCAGCAGCCCCCTCGCGGGACAGGGAGGAGAAAAACTGTTTTTT. It specifies CASSPLAGQGGEKLFF.

V is TRBV6-4 and J is TRBJ2-1, with D perhaps matching TRBD2 (6 bases). The germline V gene has CDR1 MRHNA and CDR2 SNTAGT. Trimming shortened V by 6 bases and J by 10 bases, and 19 bases separated the two germline ends. The CDR3 covers 14 residues. CDR3 in DNA: TGTGCCAGCAGGAGTGGAAGGACTAAAAGCGAGCAGTTCTTC. Protein sequence: CASRSGRTKSEQFF.

The chain's CDR3 is CASSKARTAYGYTF. The CDR3 DNA reads TGTGCCAGCAGCAAAGCGCGGACAGCCTATGGCTACACCTTC. This chain uses TRBV21-1 with TRBJ1-2; the table calls TRBD1, which could not be checked here. TRBV21-1 is a pseudogene. The CDR3 sequence is 14 residues long.

This chain connects TRBV28 to TRBJ2-2, with 7 bases that match TRBD2. Trimming at V came to 6 bases and at J to 7 bases, leaving 8 bases not matched to a gene. This CDR3 contains 14 residues. CDR1 and CDR2 from the germline V gene are MDHEN and SYDVKM. The CDR3 DNA sequence: TGTGCCAGCAGAACTAGCGCCCGGGGCGGGGAGCTGTTTTTT. It yields the protein CASRTSARGGELFF.

The table lists this clone with a count of one. The rearrangement uses TRBV7-3 and TRBJ2-5; TRBD2 matches 9 bases. The V gene's germline CDR1 is SGHTA and CDR2 FQGTGA. The J segment lost 4 bases and the V segment lost 5 bases, leaving 8 bases of the junction unmatched. The CDR3 runs 15 residues. CDR3 residues: CASSPLAGDSETQYF. As DNA, the CDR3 is TGTGCCAGCAGCCCCTTAGCGGGAGACTCAGAGACCCAGTACTTC.

V is TRBV25-1 and J is TRBJ2-7, with TRBD1 matching 11 bases. Germline V gene sequence: CDR1 MGHDK, CDR2 SYGVNS. The CDR3 loop spans 15 amino acids. The junction had 7 bases not matched to a gene; V was cut back by 4 bases and J by 5 bases. This CDR3 is CASSVPGQGVHEQYF. The CDR3, as DNA: TGTGCCAGCAGTGTACCGGGACAGGGGGTTCACGAGCAGTACTTC.

This clone was seen a few times. The rearrangement joins TRBV7-9 to TRBJ2-7; D uncertain. The CDR3 contains 13 residues. V was trimmed by 2 bases and J by 4 bases, leaving 9 bases between them. CDR1 is SEHNR, CDR2 FQNEAQ, per germline (reference sequence). The CDR3 coding sequence is TGTGCCAGCAGCTTATTAGCCTCATACGAGCAGTACTTC. Encoded protein: CASSLLASYEQYF.

The chain has TRBV7-9 and TRBJ1-3, with 9 positions matching TRBD1. Germline CDR1 is SEHNR and CDR2 is FQNEAQ (reference sequence). The CDR3 sequence is 15 residues long. The V and J ends lost 5 bases and 3 bases, in that order; junction bases with no gene match: 5. CDR3 sequence reads: CASSPTGGLGNTIYF. The CDR3 nucleotides read TGTGCCAGCAGCCCCACAGGGGGCCTTGGAAACACCATATATTTT. Full variable domain (remainder filled in from reference TRBV7-9 and TRBJ1-3): DTGVSQNPRHKITKRGQNVTFRCDPISEHNRLYWYRQTLGQGPEFLTYFQNEAQLEKSRLLSDRFSAERPKGSFSTLEIQRTEQGDSAMYLCASSPTGGLGNTIYFGEGSWLTVV.

There are a few counts of this clone. V gene TRBV29-1 combines with J gene TRBJ2-5; 7 bases map to TRBD2. Per germline, CDR1 SQVTM and CDR2 ANQGSEA. This CDR3 comprises 13 residues. With 4 bases clipped from V and 9 bases from J, the junction kept 11 bases outside the gene matches. CDR3 sequence reads: CSVGPGGGEAQYF. CDR3 nucleotide sequence: TGCAGCGTTGGCCCGGGGGGAGGGGAGGCCCAGTACTTC.

This clone was seen only once. The chain employs TRBV19 and TRBJ2-1, with D perhaps TRBD2 (7 bases). From germline, CDR1 is LNHDA and CDR2 SQIVND (reference sequence). The CDR3 has 17 residues. Trimming pared 2 bases from V and 3 bases from J, leaving 17 bases between. Here the CDR3 reads CASSIRGGTTDYNEQFF. DNA for the CDR3: TGTGCCAGTAGTATAAGGGGGGGGACTACCGACTACAATGAGCAGTTCTTC.

The chain employs TRBV27 and TRBJ1-6; D gene unclear. The CDR3 covers 16 residues. V lost 2 bases and J lost 3, with 11 bases in between. In germline, CDR1 is MNHEY, CDR2 SMNVEV (reference sequence). Here the CDR3 DNA reads TGTGCCAGCAGTTTAAGGCGGAGTTTCTATAATTCACCCCTCCACTTT. As protein: CASSLRRSFYNSPLHF.

Notes on this clone: The sample has other DNA sequences that encode this CDR3 too. The chain has TRBV9 and TRBJ2-7, with 7 positions matching TRBD2. This CDR3 comprises 15 residues. Losses at the gene ends were 0 bases for V and 2 bases for J; bases not matched to a gene: 5. Germline CDR1 is SGDLS and CDR2 is YYNGEE. CDR3 sequence: CASSVGGGSPYEQYF. Here the CDR3 DNA reads TGTGCCAGCAGCGTAGGGGGCGGGAGTCCCTACGAGCAGTACTTC.

This sequence joins TRBV14 and TRBJ2-7; perhaps TRBD1 as D (6 bases). The CDR3 runs to 16 residues. V was trimmed by 5 bases and J by 3 bases, leaving 20 bases between them. The V gene's germline CDR1 is SGHDN and CDR2 FVKESK. The CDR3 sequence is CASSGQGTPDYYEQYF. CDR3 in DNA: TGTGCCAGCAGCGGGCAGGGGACACCAGATTACTACGAGCAGTACTTC.